This TCR beta chain is drawn from a study of PD-1 blockade in classical Hodgkin lymphoma (dated by TCRdb to about 2020). Regarding the complete study: Nivolumab dosing was 3 mg/kg intravenously every 2 weeks, continuing until either disease progression or unacceptable toxicity. A peripheral blood immune signature of response to PD-1 blockade in classical Hodgkin lymphoma was defined using TCR beta sequencing and CyTOF.

What the research found in general, with its limitations: A significant rise by C4D1 was seen in CD4+ but not CD8+ TCR diversity (p=0.0027 vs p=0.16), with the rise being most apparent in complete responders (p=0.02). The study was limited to a single clinical trial cohort, and causes of repertoire differences, possibly disease activity or prior therapy, remained undefined. Baseline diversity similar to that of newly diagnosed patients was observed in trial patients achieving complete response, whereas significantly lower diversity was observed in partial responders and progressors. Lower diversity was observed in patients in whom nivolumab was started less than 1 year after ASCT, and these patients were excluded from later analyses so that confounding by immune reconstitution would be avoided. Baseline TCR diversity was reported as lower in newly diagnosed patients than in healthy donors, and lower still in relapsed/refractory patients.

Deletion took 1 base off V and 8 bases off J, with a span of 13 bases between the germline ends. As encoded in the germline V gene, CDR1 is SGHDN while CDR2 is FVKESK. The CDR3 runs 14 amino acids, cysteine and phenylalanine included. Of the read, only the CDR3 DNA is kept; its 42 bases are in frame from base 1. In the case of this clone: Its antigen is still unknown. No much larger clone is present one base from it, and per-base qualities are unavailable.

Taken with the paper, the label for time point translates to: cycle 1 day 1 (C1D1), immediately before nivolumab initiation. Relapse after autologous stem cell transplantation had occurred in all trial patients, and cohorts A, B and C were distinguished by prior brentuximab vedotin exposure. Using a Miltenyi CD4+ T cell isolation kit, CD4+ T cells were purified from thawed PBMCs through magnetic negative selection. The trial cohort was composed of about 53 patients with relapsed/refractory classical Hodgkin lymphoma, for whom complete response, partial response or progressive disease was recorded as best overall response. Single-agent nivolumab was administered to trial patients in the multi-cohort phase II CheckMate 205 trial. An independent review committee assessed best overall response by applying the 2007 International Working Group response criteria. Trial PBMCs were obtained immediately prior to nivolumab initiation (C1D1) and on therapy at cycle 2 day 1 and cycle 4 day 1. Peripheral blood was collected in 8 mL Vacutainer Cell Preparation Tubes, from which PBMCs were isolated by centrifugation and then cryopreserved. Purified CD4+ and CD8+ fractions were generated only in cases for which an additional PBMC sample was available. Magnetically labelled cells were removed on LS columns in a quadroMACS separator, and the flow-through was collected as the purified fraction.

Genomic DNA was isolated using the Qiagen DNeasy kit from unsorted PBMCs as well as from negatively selected CD4+ and CD8+ fractions. TCR beta CDR3 regions were subjected to amplification by immunoSEQ multiplex PCR with primers that anneal to V and J segments. Amplification bias was minimized using a synthetic immune receptor repertoire, and residual bias was removed computationally after sequencing. In the original analysis: Repertoire diversity was quantified as the Shannon entropy index using custom Python scripts. Unsorted, CD4+ and CD8+ repertoires were analyzed separately, except for combined analyses in which CD4+ and CD8+ sequences were merged in silico. A clone was considered expanded if an increase in frequency of at least 2-fold after treatment relative to C1D1 was found, and a pseudocount of 0.5 was applied to clones undetected at baseline. Clones with 0 or 1 copy at C1D1 were defined as singleton clones, while clones with 2 or more copies were defined as non-singleton clones. By matching protein sequences in sorted samples from the same patient, clones expanded in unsorted samples were annotated as CD4+, CD8+ or unknown. Wilcoxon tests on paired samples were used to test diversity changes from C1D1 to C4D1. In its TCRdb copy, this immuneACCESS table keeps in-frame sequences only and misses some clones. Where compared with another copy, unresolved V genes explain less than half of these, and the others have no known cause. V, J and clone size derive from that table, while D and trimming were established from the DNA sequence. A total of about 16,000 clones appear in this sample, approximately 86% of them only once. Of the sample, 1% is held by the ten largest clones.

The sequence is built from TRBV14 and TRBJ2-3, with no reliable assignment of the D segment. The sequence came from a human donor with classical Hodgkin lymphoma. The input for sequencing was CD4+ T cells from blood, taken at baseline. The DNA sequence follows: TGTGCCAGCAGCCAAGGTGCCAGATCCATTACGCAGTATTTT. Protein translation: CASSQGARSITQYF.